What follows is one TCR beta chain and its context. Antigen: not known. The data belong to a study of vaccination and CD4 T cells after COVID-19. The overall study: Cultures that served as controls received a CEFX pool, an HIV-1 Nef pool, or no peptide. General study results and limits: Median about 90% of reactive clones detected in convalescent patients emerged only post-vaccination.

Treatment in this sample: approximately nine-day PBMC culture with coronavirus spike peptide pools or control peptides (ViraFEST assay). Peptide pools at 9.5 to 10 ug/ml and IL-2 at approximately 10 IU/ml were added to cultures of a few million PBMCs per well. After removal of 3 bases from V and 6 bases from J, the junction contained 3 bases not matched to a gene. Germline V gives CDR1 LGHNA, CDR2 YSLEER. This CDR3 is 13 amino acids long. An Oncomine TCR Beta short-read assay was used to sequence the DNA from cultured CD4+ T cells. A single record per CDR3 protein comes from TCRdb applying MiXCR to the PCR reads. The sample has roughly 19,000 distinct CDR3 sequences, about 50% seen once.

The clonotype was recovered from a human donor who had recovered from COVID-19. The sequencing here drew on CD4+ T cells from blood, cultured in vitro, taken before SARS-CoV-2 vaccination. This chain uses TRBV4-3 with TRBJ1-2; 8 bases match TRBD1. The CDR3 coding sequence is TGCGCCAGCAGCCAGCAGACAGGGGATGGCTACACCTTC. As protein: CASSQQTGDGYTF.